Given below is one T cell receptor beta chain in context. Its antigen is unidentified. Assay used: immunoSEQ multiplex PCR; TCRdb lists only in-frame clones, some missing. The sample carries roughly 93,000 clones, 75% to 85% recorded once. Patients in the study, people with chemo-refractory metastatic non-small-cell lung cancer, received focal radiation plus ipilimumab CTLA-4 blockade. The sample comes from a study of radiotherapy plus CTLA-4 blockade in lung cancer. Study details: Objective responses were seen in around 19% of patients, disease control in around 30%.

General study findings and limits: Dynamics of early blood T cell clones, together with interferon-beta, were reportedly the best predictors of response. Peripheral blood showed expansion of tumor-derived TCR clones after radiotherapy and ipilimumab.

V dropped 3 bases and J dropped 5 bases, with 21 bases sitting between them. Germline lookup yields CDR1 SGHRS and CDR2 YFSETQ. The length of the CDR3 is 16 residues. The sample consisted of peripheral blood, taken from a patient treated with radiotherapy plus ipilimumab. This rearrangement joins TRBV5-1 to TRBJ2-7; possible D gene TRBD1, 6 bases. This clonotype was obtained from a human donor with non-small cell lung cancer who had a partial response to radiotherapy plus ipilimumab. The CDR3 reads CASSSGALTGRHEQYF. Here the CDR3 DNA reads TGCGCCAGCAGCTCCGGAGCCCTTACAGGGCGGCACGAGCAGTACTTC.